The 32 T cell receptor beta chains reported below all come from one sample, sequenced in a study of T cell clonotyping in hematopoietic cell transplantation. Using immunoSEQ multiplex PCR, the repertoire was profiled, and TCRdb retains in-frame clones only, with some absent. In the table there are roughly 10,000 clones, 89% of which are singletons. The sample here was PBMCs, taken 180 days after allogeneic stem cell transplant. The receptors here all came from a male patient aged 55-69 years who had an allogeneic stem cell transplant from an unrelated donor, so the T cells may come from the graft donor. Some clones in this sample may be carry-over from other donors' samples.

This rearrangement joins TRBV14 to TRBJ2-7; tentatively, D is TRBD1 (6 bases). Trimming pared 1 base from V and 8 bases from J, leaving 9 bases between. CDR1 is SGHDN and CDR2 is FVKESK in the germline V gene. The CDR3 is 12 residues long. In DNA, the CDR3 is TGTGCCAGCAGCCAAGGCAGGGGACAGCAGTACTTC. Protein sequence: CASSQGRGQQYF.

The V and J genes are TRBV19 and TRBJ2-2; 10 positions agree with TRBD1. J gave up 4 bases and V 5 bases, and 7 bases lay outside the gene matches. CDR1 and CDR2 from the germline V gene are LNHDA and SQIVND (reference sequence). The CDR3 loop spans 16 amino acids. CDR3 bases: TGTGCCAGTAGTGACTGGACAGGGGGGTCCACCGGGGAGCTGTTTTTT. Translated: CASSDWTGGSTGELFF.

The chain carries TRBV19 and TRBJ1-2, with D tentatively TRBD1 (5 bases). Germline V gives CDR1 LNHDA, CDR2 SQIVND (reference sequence). The CDR3 loop spans 15 amino acids. The germline V and J ends were trimmed by 7 bases and 0 bases, with 15 bases remaining between them. In DNA, the CDR3 is TGTGCCAGTAAGGAACAGGTTCCAACTAACTATGGCTACACCTTC. This sequence encodes CASKEQVPTNYGYTF.

This chain uses TRBV19 with TRBJ1-2, with D maybe TRBD1 (6 bases). CDR1 is LNHDA, CDR2 SQIVND, per germline (reference sequence). Trimming pared 1 base from V and 2 bases from J, leaving 11 bases between. This CDR3 is built from 15 residues. CDR3 sequence: CASSIGGGTNYGYTF. CDR3 sequence (DNA): TGTGCCAGTAGTATAGGGGGGGGCACGAACTATGGCTACACCTTC.

CDR3: CASSLQGSGARTDTQYF. The CDR3 DNA is TGTGCCAGCAGCCTCCAGGGGAGCGGGGCTCGCACAGATACGCAGTATTTT. This chain uses TRBV9 with TRBJ2-3; D is perhaps TRBD2 (7 bases). This CDR3 region has 17 residues. V was pared by 4 bases and J by 1 base, with 19 bases between. The germline V gene has CDR1 SGDLS and CDR2 YYNGEE. The whole variable domain, filled in from reference TRBV9 and TRBJ2-3, reads DSGVTQTPKHLITATGQRVTLRCSPRSGDLSVYWYQQSLDQGLQFLIQYYNGEERAKGNILERFSAQQFPDLHSELNLSSLELGDSALYFCASSLQGSGARTDTQYFGPGTRLTVL.

The chain links TRBV5-1 to TRBJ1-4; no clear D. CDR1 is SGHRS and CDR2 is YFSETQ in the germline V gene. The CDR3 runs to 16 residues. Trimming removed 0 bases from V and 0 bases from J, with 9 bases in between. This CDR3 is CASSLEDPSTNEKLFF. CDR3 nucleotides: TGCGCCAGCAGCTTGGAGGACCCCTCAACTAATGAAAAACTGTTTTTT.

The chain employs TRBV9 and TRBJ1-6; D is possibly TRBD1 (5 bases). From germline, CDR1 is SGDLS and CDR2 YYNGEE. V gave up 2 bases and J gave up 7 bases, with 10 bases separating them. CDR3 length: 14 amino acids. The CDR3, as DNA: TGTGCCAGCAGCGTGGAGACAGACAATTCACCCCTCCACTTT. It encodes CASSVETDNSPLHF.

This clone was seen only a few times. V usage is TRBV4-3 and J usage is TRBJ2-7; D call uncertain. The CDR3 is 15 amino acids. Germline V gene lookup returns CDR1 LGHNA and CDR2 YSLEER. V lost 3 bases and J lost 2, with 14 bases in between. The CDR3 spells CASSHLPVRTYEQYF. The CDR3 coding sequence is TGCGCCAGCAGCCACCTGCCGGTCCGAACCTACGAGCAGTACTTC.

The chain recombines TRBV4-3 with TRBJ2-7; a possible D gene is TRBD2 (6 bases). The CDR3 runs 15 residues. Trimming left V 0 bases short and J 2 bases short, with 11 bases between. Germline CDR1 LGHNA, CDR2 YSLEER. The CDR3 DNA is TGCGCCAGCAGCCAAGATAGGAGGGGAACCTACGAGCAGTACTTC. Its translation is CASSQDRRGTYEQYF.

V usage is TRBV27 and J usage is TRBJ1-1, with D unclear. The V and J ends lost 6 bases and 6 bases respectively, with 8 bases between them. CDR1 is MNHEY and CDR2 is SMNVEV in the germline V gene (reference sequence). This CDR3 has 11 residues. CDR3 protein: CASRTASEAFF. CDR3 DNA sequence: TGTGCCAGCAGGACGGCTTCTGAAGCTTTCTTT.

The CDR3 DNA reads TGTGCCAGCAGTTCGACCACGCCGGGGGGTGGCTACACCTTC. Translating it yields CASSSTTPGGGYTF. The rearrangement links TRBV27 to TRBJ1-2, with a possible D match to TRBD1 (5 bases). Germline V gene sequence: CDR1 MNHEY, CDR2 SMNVEV (reference sequence). The V gene lost 4 bases and the J gene lost 7 bases, with 16 bases spanning the gap. CDR3 length equals 14 residues.

This chain links TRBV4-3 with TRBJ2-7, with 9 bases identical to TRBD1. The germline CDR1 and CDR2 sequences are LGHNA and YSLEER. The CDR3 is 16 residues long. J gave up 1 base and V 1 base, and 5 bases lay outside the gene matches. CDR3 DNA: TGCGCCAGCAGCCAAGGTTTGGGGACAGGGTCCTACGAGCAGTACTTC. Protein product: CASSQGLGTGSYEQYF.

V gene TRBV30 combines with J gene TRBJ2-5; TRBD1 matches 8 bases. This CDR3 comprises 13 residues. The V segment lost 1 base and the J segment 4 bases; nucleotides outside the gene matches: 2. Germline V gene lookup returns CDR1 GTSNPN and CDR2 SVGIG (reference sequence). The CDR3 nucleotides are TGTGCCTGGAGTGCAGGGGGCCGAGAGACCCAGTACTTC. It specifies CAWSAGGRETQYF. Variable domain in full (rest from reference TRBV30 and TRBJ2-5): SQTIHQWPATLVQPVGSPLSLECTVEGTSNPNLYWYRQAAGRGLQLLFYSVGIGQISSEVPQNLSASRPQDRQFILSSKKLLLSDSGFYLCAWSAGGRETQYFGPGTRLLVL.

The chain is built from TRBV6-1 and TRBJ1-6; tentatively, D is TRBD1 (5 bases). The germline V and J ends were trimmed by 1 base and 7 bases, with 11 bases remaining between them. From germline, CDR1 is MNHNS and CDR2 SASEGT. CDR3 size: 15 residues. The CDR3 coding sequence is TGTGCCAGCAGTGAAGTTCAGGGAGAAAATTCACCCCTCCACTTT. This translates into CASSEVQGENSPLHF.

The rearrangement links TRBV28 to TRBJ1-5; D gene unclear. The CDR3 is made up of 15 amino acids. Trimming stripped 5 bases from V and 0 bases from J, with 11 bases between. CDR1 and CDR2 (germline): MDHEN, SYDVKM. CDR3 loop: CASSEDQYSNQPQHF. CDR3 in DNA: TGTGCCAGCAGTGAGGACCAATATAGCAATCAGCCCCAGCATTTT.

The chain combines TRBV9 with TRBJ2-7; 10 bases are shared with TRBD2. The germline V gene has CDR1 SGDLS and CDR2 YYNGEE. This CDR3 comprises 14 residues. V gave up 4 bases and J gave up 5 bases; unmatched junction bases: 6. CDR3 nucleotides: TGTGCCAGCAGCACTAGCGGGACCTTCGACGAGCAGTACTTC. This codes for CASSTSGTFDEQYF.

This rearrangement joins TRBV27 to TRBJ1-6; maybe TRBD1 (5 bases). V was trimmed by 5 bases and J by 11 bases, leaving 19 bases between them. The germline CDR1 and CDR2 sequences are MNHEY and SMNVEV (reference sequence). The CDR3 covers 15 residues. The CDR3 protein is CASSPGAGWGAPLHF. The CDR3 DNA reads TGTGCCAGCAGTCCAGGAGCGGGATGGGGGGCACCCCTCCACTTT.

The rearrangement uses TRBV14 and TRBJ2-1; the D gene is possibly TRBD1 (6 bases). The CDR3 length is 14 residues. The V gene lost 3 bases and the J gene lost 5 bases, with 11 bases spanning the gap. Germline values: CDR1 SGHDN, CDR2 FVKESK. The CDR3 DNA reads TGTGCCAGCAGCCAGAACAGGGCGGACAATGAGCAGTTCTTC. Its protein is CASSQNRADNEQFF.

The chain joins TRBV7-2 to TRBJ1-1; D unclear. Trimming shortened V by 4 bases and J by 9 bases, and 9 bases separated the two germline ends. The V gene's germline CDR1 is SGHTA and CDR2 FQGNSA. CDR3 length: 11 amino acids. In DNA form, the CDR3 reads TGTGCCAGCAGCTCGGCGTTTAAAGCTTTCTTT. This codes for CASSSAFKAFF.

The chain carries TRBV2 and TRBJ2-5, with TRBD2 identical over 12 bases. V lost 5 bases to trimming and J lost 4 bases; unmatched junction nucleotides: 2. The CDR3 is 14 amino acids. Germline CDR1 reads SNHLY; CDR2 reads FYNNEI. The CDR3 loop reads CASSTSGGPETQYF. In DNA, the CDR3 is TGTGCCAGCAGTACTAGCGGGGGGCCAGAGACCCAGTACTTC. The full variable domain, in which reference TRBV2 and TRBJ2-5 provide the parts outside the CDR3, is EPEVTQTPSHQVTQMGQEVILRCVPISNHLYFYWYRQILGQKVEFLVSFYNNEISEKSEIFDDQFSVERPDGSNFTLKIRSTKLEDSAMYFCASSTSGGPETQYFGPGTRLLVL.

The genes are TRBV9 and TRBJ2-7; 8 bases match TRBD1. The germline V gene encodes CDR1 SGDLS and CDR2 YYNGEE. The CDR3 contains 15 residues. V lost 2 bases and J lost 0; bases outside the gene matches: 4. For the CDR3, the DNA is TGTGCCAGCAGCGTTGGGACAGGCATCTCCTACGAGCAGTACTTC. Encoded protein: CASSVGTGISYEQYF.

This clone has only a few counts. J is TRBJ1-1 and V is TRBV5-1; maybe TRBD1 (6 bases). Per the germline V gene, CDR1 is SGHRS and CDR2 is YFSETQ. The CDR3 contains 16 residues. V lost 1 base and J lost 1, with 14 bases in between. The CDR3 DNA sequence: TGCGCCAGCAGCTTGAACCCGGGGGCGGAGAACACTGAAGCTTTCTTT. It encodes CASSLNPGAENTEAFF.

Here the CDR3 reads CASSQSSGRSEAFF. The CDR3 nucleotides are TGTGCCAGCAGCCAATCTTCGGGACGTAGTGAAGCTTTCTTT. This sequence joins TRBV7-8 and TRBJ1-1; possibly TRBD1 for D (5 bases). Germline CDR1 SGHVS, CDR2 FQNEAQ. The V and J ends lost 5 bases and 7 bases respectively, with 17 bases between them. The CDR3 sequence is 14 residues long.

The chain employs TRBV19 and TRBJ1-1, with D perhaps matching TRBD1 (6 bases). The CDR3 sequence is 12 residues long. V lost 5 bases and J 6 bases, leaving 10 bases between the germline ends. Per the germline V gene, CDR1 is LNHDA and CDR2 is SQIVND (reference sequence). CDR3 amino acids: CASSAQGPEAFF. CDR3 coding DNA: TGTGCCAGTAGTGCACAGGGCCCTGAAGCTTTCTTT.

This clone was recorded once. V usage is TRBV4-1 and J usage is TRBJ1-2; weak D call: TRBD1 (6 bases). The CDR3 length is 14 residues. The germline V and J ends were trimmed by 1 base and 4 bases, with 10 bases remaining between them. Germline V CDR1 and CDR2: MGHRA, YSYEKL. The CDR3 DNA is TGCGCCAGCAGCCAAGGACAGGAACTCTATGGCTACACCTTC. Translating it yields CASSQGQELYGYTF.

The chain links TRBV4-3 to TRBJ2-7; 10 nucleotides align to TRBD2. CDR1 LGHNA and CDR2 YSLEER come from the germline V gene. The V and J ends lost 0 bases and 3 bases, in that order; junction bases with no gene match: 8. There are 17 residues in the CDR3. The CDR3 sequence: CASSQDRLAGASYEQYF. The CDR3 DNA follows: TGCGCCAGCAGCCAAGATAGGCTAGCGGGGGCGAGCTACGAGCAGTACTTC.

The chain employs TRBV12-5 and TRBJ2-1, with 9 bases lining up with TRBD2. The CDR3 runs 15 residues. CDR1 is LGHNT, CDR2 FRNRAP, per germline. Losses at the gene ends were 1 base for V and 7 bases for J; bases not matched to a gene: 5. The CDR3 sequence: CASGLGSSGDNEQFF. The CDR3 DNA reads TGTGCTAGTGGTTTGGGGTCTAGCGGGGATAATGAGCAGTTCTTC.

This chain uses TRBV2 with TRBJ1-1; possible D gene TRBD1, 6 bases. The germline V gene encodes CDR1 SNHLY and CDR2 FYNNEI. Trimming removed 2 bases at V and 11 bases at J, with 15 bases between. The CDR3 spans 13 residues. The CDR3 DNA reads TGTGCCAGCAGTGAAAAGGTTGGACAGAGGGCTTTCTTT. This codes for CASSEKVGQRAFF.

V and J are TRBV6-6 and TRBJ1-2; D gene ambiguous. The V end lost 0 bases, the J end lost 0 bases, and 11 bases lay between the germline ends. In germline, CDR1 is MNHNY, CDR2 SVGAGI (reference sequence). The CDR3 loop spans 16 amino acids. Here the CDR3 reads CASSYSDGNANYGYTF. In DNA form, the CDR3 reads TGTGCCAGCAGTTACTCGGACGGTAACGCTAACTATGGCTACACCTTC.

The chain combines TRBV19 with TRBJ1-5; D may be TRBD1 (6 bases). The CDR3 loop spans 14 amino acids. Germline CDR1 and CDR2: LNHDA and SQIVND (reference sequence). V was trimmed by 9 bases and J by 6 bases, leaving 18 bases between them. For the CDR3, the DNA is TGTGCCAGCCGGAGGAGAGGGGGTGGTCAGCCCCAGCATTTT. This codes for CASRRRGGGQPQHF.

This chain links TRBV6-5 with TRBJ1-2; D not certain. Germline lookup yields CDR1 MNHEY and CDR2 SVGAGI. The CDR3 loop spans 14 amino acids. V was trimmed by 8 bases and J by 4 bases, leaving 17 bases between them. CDR3: CASALGRSAYGYTF. CDR3 coding DNA: TGTGCCAGCGCGTTGGGGAGGTCCGCCTATGGCTACACCTTC.

The genes are TRBV4-3 and TRBJ1-2, with D perhaps TRBD1 (6 bases). Trimming shortened V by 1 base and J by 8 bases, and 23 bases separated the two germline ends. The CDR3 consists of 17 residues. Germline V lookup: CDR1 LGHNA, CDR2 YSLEER. The CDR3 nucleotides read TGCGCCAGCAGCCAAGGCCCCGTACAGGGAGCGGTAATGGGCTACACCTTC. It encodes CASSQGPVQGAVMGYTF.